The 24 T cell receptor beta chains reported below all come from one sample, sequenced in a study of blood T cells in healthy people across ages. Sample-barcoded 5' priming and a J-beta primer mix drove a second PCR of about 6 to 12 cycles. In TCRdb, the 5' RACE reads were re-called with MiXCR into one record per CDR3 protein. The repertoire has hundreds of thousands of distinct CDR3 sequences, 45% to 50% of them found once; the top ten carry roughly 13%. Source material: blood. These receptors came from a man younger than 45 in good health.

The rearrangement uses TRBV27 and TRBJ1-2, with D tentatively TRBD1 (5 bases). This CDR3 is 13 amino acids long. Trimming left V 4 bases short and J 7 bases short, with 13 bases between. Per the germline V gene, CDR1 is MNHEY and CDR2 is SMNVEV (reference sequence). The CDR3 loop is CASSSRDAGGYTF. The CDR3 DNA sequence: TGTGCCAGCAGTTCTCGGGACGCGGGTGGCTACACCTTC.

For this clonotype: A much bigger clone sits one base away, suggesting this may be a read error. V is TRBV11-2 and J is TRBJ2-1; D is undetermined. Near its end, the DNA agrees better with TRBJ2-7, so the J call may be wrong. The CDR3 extends over 17 amino acids. Germline CDR1 is SGHAT and CDR2 is FQNNGV. The chain's CDR3 is CASSLEFGLSSYNEQYF. The CDR3 DNA is TGTGCCAGCAGCTTAGAGTTTGGTCTGAGCTCCTACAATGAGCAGTACTTC.

This clonotype appeared a few times. The chain has TRBV20-1 and TRBJ2-3, with D possibly called TRBD1 or TRBD2 (5 bases each). Germline V gives CDR1 DFQATT, CDR2 SNEGSKA (reference sequence). Trimming pared 5 bases from V and 5 bases from J, leaving 20 bases between. The CDR3 is made up of 15 amino acids. In DNA, the CDR3 is TGCAGTGCTCCCGATCCGGGACCAAAAAAAGATACGCAGTATTTT. As protein: CSAPDPGPKKDTQYF.

This clonotype showed up just a few times. The chain recombines TRBV25-1 with TRBJ1-4; D gene uncertain. The CDR3 is 11 residues long. From germline, CDR1 is MGHDK and CDR2 SYGVNS. The V gene lost 5 bases and the J gene lost 6 bases, with 4 bases spanning the gap. CDR3 region: CASSPYEKLFF. The CDR3 DNA reads as TGTGCCAGCAGTCCGTATGAAAAACTGTTTTTT.

The sample holds one count of this clonotype. V and J are TRBV9 and TRBJ1-2; D call uncertain. The CDR3 is 12 amino acids. Trimming removed 7 bases at V and 3 bases at J, with 10 bases between. Germline-derived CDR1 and CDR2 are SGDLS and YYNGEE. CDR3 region: CASSGWDYGYTF. CDR3 sequence (DNA): TGTGCCAGCTCGGGTTGGGACTATGGCTACACCTTC. Filled out from reference TRBV9 and TRBJ1-2, the complete variable domain reads DSGVTQTPKHLITATGQRVTLRCSPRSGDLSVYWYQQSLDQGLQFLIQYYNGEERAKGNILERFSAQQFPDLHSELNLSSLELGDSALYFCASSGWDYGYTFGSGTRLTVV.

Comments on this clonotype: This sequence may be a read error, since a much larger clone differs from it by one base. The chain employs TRBV11-3 and TRBJ2-7, with a weak D call TRBD2 (7 bases). From germline, CDR1 is SGHNT and CDR2 YENEEA. This CDR3 is 16 amino acids long. The ends were cut back, 0 bases at V and 7 bases at J, with 19 bases in the middle. The CDR3 reads CASSLDGSGGSNEQYF. CDR3 DNA sequence: TGTGCCAGCAGCTTAGACGGCTCGGGGGGCTCCAATGAGCAGTACTTC. Filled out from reference TRBV11-3 and TRBJ2-7, the complete variable domain reads EAGVVQSPRYKIIEKKQPVAFWCNPISGHNTLYWYLQNLGQGPELLIRYENEEAVDDSQLPKDRFSAERLKGVDSTLKIQPAELGDSAVYLCASSLDGSGGSNEQYFGPGTRLTVT.

The CDR3 spells CAWTRTQGNTEAFF. CDR3 DNA: TGTGCCTGGACCAGGACCCAGGGGAACACTGAAGCTTTCTTT. The chain employs TRBV30 and TRBJ1-1, with a possible D match to TRBD1 (5 bases). The CDR3 totals 14 residues. CDR1 is GTSNPN, CDR2 SVGIG, per germline (reference sequence). Trimming shortened V by 4 bases and J by 1 base, and 13 bases separated the two germline ends.

Remarks on this clonotype: Compared with germline, one end of the junction differs, possibly owing to a read error. The chain uses TRBV28 and TRBJ1-4; TRBD1 might be the D (6 bases). The CDR3 has 14 amino acids. Germline CDR1 reads MDHEN; CDR2 reads SYDVKM. The CDR3 spells CASSLSAGGGKLFF. The CDR3 DNA sequence: TGCGCCAGCAGTTTATCGGCGGGGGGCGGAAAACTGTTTTTT.

This chain joins TRBV6-4 and TRBJ1-2; possible D gene TRBD1, 6 bases. Germline V gene sequence: CDR1 MRHNA, CDR2 SNTAGT. This CDR3 region has 14 residues. V gave up 0 bases and J gave up 2 bases, with 7 bases separating them. The CDR3 protein is CASSDSGGNYGYTF. CDR3 DNA sequence: TGTGCCAGCAGTGACTCAGGGGGGAACTATGGCTACACCTTC.

This chain links TRBV4-1 with TRBJ1-6; 8 positions agree with TRBD1. The CDR3 spans 21 residues. CDR1 and CDR2 (germline): MGHRA, YSYEKL. The V and J ends lost 5 bases and 0 bases, in that order; junction bases with no gene match: 18. The CDR3 loop is CASSGFSQGAKGSSYNSPLHF. The CDR3 DNA follows: TGCGCCAGCAGCGGGTTTTCGCAGGGGGCGAAGGGGAGCTCCTATAATTCACCCCTCCACTTT.

The chain carries TRBV6-2 or TRBV6-3 and TRBJ2-7; 13 bases match TRBD2. In germline, CDR1 is MNHEY, CDR2 SVGEGT. Losses at the gene ends were 7 bases for V and 2 bases for J; bases not matched to a gene: 5. This CDR3 contains 15 residues. The CDR3 is CASTQTSGGTYEQYF. The CDR3, as DNA: TGTGCCAGCACCCAGACTAGCGGGGGGACCTACGAGCAGTACTTC.

This sequence joins TRBV7-9 and TRBJ2-7, with D uncertain. Trimming cost V 4 bases and J 1 base, with 14 bases left between them. The CDR3 consists of 15 residues. Germline CDR1 reads SEHNR; CDR2 reads FQNEAQ (reference sequence). The CDR3 region is CASSSMGGVSYEQYF. CDR3 in DNA: TGTGCCAGCAGCTCAATGGGCGGAGTTTCCTACGAGCAGTACTTC.

The gene calls are TRBV20-1 and TRBJ1-2; maybe TRBD1 (6 bases). CDR3 length equals 16 residues. CDR1 and CDR2 from the germline V gene are DFQATT and SNEGSKA (reference sequence). Trimming left V 2 bases short and J 4 bases short, with 20 bases between. The CDR3 here is CSARRGLAREFYGYTF. Here the CDR3 DNA reads TGCAGTGCTAGAAGGGGGTTGGCCCGCGAGTTCTATGGCTACACCTTC.

V and J are TRBV4-2 and TRBJ2-2, with 8 bases identical to TRBD2. V gave up 1 base and J gave up 4 bases; unmatched junction bases: 8. Germline CDR1 reads LGHNA; CDR2 reads YNFKEQ. There are 17 residues in the CDR3. CDR3 coding DNA: TGTGCCAGCAGCCAAGTAGGCAACGGGGGGGCCACCGGGGAGCTGTTTTTT. Translation gives CASSQVGNGGATGELFF.

The chain links TRBV6-4 to TRBJ2-1; the D gene is possibly TRBD2 (7 bases). The germline V gene encodes CDR1 MRHNA and CDR2 SNTAGT. V shed 3 bases and J shed 8 bases, with 23 bases lying between them. The CDR3 spans 17 residues. The CDR3 loop is CASSESASGGDHYEQFF. CDR3 coding DNA: TGTGCCAGCAGTGAATCTGCCTCGGGGGGCGATCACTATGAGCAGTTCTTC.

The chain employs TRBV6-5 and TRBJ2-7; D perhaps matches TRBD1 (6 bases). Looked up from germline, CDR1 is MNHEY and CDR2 is SVGAGI. Trimming stripped 0 bases from V and 4 bases from J, with 16 bases between. CDR3 length: 16 residues. CDR3 region: CASSYSGGLPWYEQYF. The CDR3 DNA reads TGTGCCAGCAGTTACTCAGGGGGTCTCCCCTGGTACGAGCAGTACTTC.

The CDR3 DNA is TGTGCCAGCAGGGGCGGGGCAGCCAACACAGATACGCAGTATTTT. It encodes CASRGGAANTDTQYF. The chain carries TRBV6-5 and TRBJ2-3; possible D gene TRBD2, 6 bases. Germline V lookup: CDR1 MNHEY, CDR2 SVGAGI. The CDR3 has 15 residues. V dropped 6 bases and J dropped 2 bases, with 15 bases sitting between them.

The chain employs TRBV28 and TRBJ2-7, with 12 bases fitting TRBD2. The V gene end was trimmed by 6 bases and the J gene end by 0 bases; junction bases not matched to a gene: 3. Germline V CDR1 and CDR2: MDHEN, SYDVKM. The length of the CDR3 is 15 residues. Written as DNA, the CDR3 is TGTGCCAGCAGACGGACTAGCGGGGCCTCCTACGAGCAGTACTTC. Residues: CASRRTSGASYEQYF. The whole variable domain, filled in from reference TRBV28 and TRBJ2-7, reads DVKVTQSSRYLVKRTGEKVFLECVQDMDHENMFWYRQDPGLGLRLIYFSYDVKMKEKGDIPEGYSVSREKKERFSLILESASTNQTSMYLCASRRTSGASYEQYFGPGTRLTVT.

To note about this clonotype: The junction shows a germline mismatch at one end, possibly a read error. The chain links TRBV4-2 to TRBJ1-5, with 9 bases matching TRBD1. Germline V gene data show CDR1 as LGHNA and CDR2 as YNFKEQ. The CDR3 runs 16 residues. CDR3 amino acids: CASSQAGGQGERPQHF. The CDR3 DNA reads as TGTGCTAGCAGCCAGGCCGGGGGACAGGGAGAGAGGCCCCAGCATTTT.

This chain joins TRBV28 and TRBJ2-3; possibly TRBD2 for D (5 bases). Germline CDR1 is MDHEN and CDR2 is SYDVKM. CDR3 size: 14 residues. Trimming cost V 11 bases and J 2 bases, with 17 bases left between them. CDR3 sequence: CACTRTSITDTQYF. The CDR3 region has the DNA TGTGCCTGTACTAGGACTTCGATCACAGATACGCAGTATTTT.

The gene calls are TRBV6-5 and TRBJ2-3; the match to TRBD1 covers 9 bases. V trimming: 7 bases; J trimming: 0 bases; junction bases outside the gene matches: 14. The CDR3 runs 18 residues. Looked up from germline, CDR1 is MNHEY and CDR2 is SVGAGI. CDR3 in amino acids: CASTSGQGGGRSTDTQYF. CDR3 bases: TGTGCCAGCACTTCGGGACAGGGTGGTGGCCGTAGCACAGATACGCAGTATTTT.

Only a few counts were recorded for this clonotype. CDR3 region: CASSPNFNEQFF. The CDR3 nucleotides are TGTGCCAGCAGCCCGAATTTCAATGAGCAGTTCTTC. The chain has TRBV7-2 and TRBJ2-1; D unresolved. Trimming cost V 5 bases and J 6 bases, with 8 bases left between them. This CDR3 spans 12 amino acids. The germline V gene has CDR1 SGHTA and CDR2 FQGNSA.

This clonotype was counted many times. The chain uses TRBV25-1 and TRBJ2-5; 9 bases are a match to TRBD2. CDR1 is MGHDK, CDR2 SYGVNS, per germline. The CDR3 extends over 15 amino acids. After removal of 1 base from V and 5 bases from J, the junction contained 5 bases not matched to a gene. CDR3 bases: TGTGCCAGCAGTGAATCTAGCGGGATGGTTGAGACCCAGTACTTC. Residues: CASSESSGMVETQYF.

This clonotype was counted only a few times. V usage is TRBV7-2 and J usage is TRBJ1-5; D may be TRBD1 (6 bases). Germline V CDR1 and CDR2: SGHTA, FQGNSA. CDR3 size: 18 residues. Trimming removed 0 bases from V and 0 bases from J, with 15 bases in between. The CDR3 DNA sequence: TGTGCCAGCAGCTTAGCGCGGCAGGGGACCCATAGCAATCAGCCCCAGCATTTT. Translated, it gives CASSLARQGTHSNQPQHF.